Below, 2 T cell receptor beta chains from the same sample are listed, as sequenced in a study of identical twins. Each CDR3 protein gets one entry after TCRdb re-called the 5' RACE reads with MiXCR. The repertoire holds around 510,000 distinct CDR3 sequences, with over 11% as singletons. The same sample was also studied in work on yellow fever vaccine responses in identical twins.

Material for sequencing was CD4+ T cells sorted from blood. The receptors here all came from a woman aged 18-30 years in good health.

In its sample, this clonotype was seen once. The rearrangement links TRBV7-6 to TRBJ1-5, with D unresolved. The CDR3 has 12 residues. Trimming removed 4 bases at V and 7 bases at J, with 8 bases between. CDR1 and CDR2 (germline): SGHVS, FNYEAQ. CDR3 amino acids: CASSSSGQPQHF. CDR3 sequence (DNA): TGTGCCAGCAGCTCCAGCGGCCAGCCCCAGCATTTT.

This clonotype has a handful of counts. The rearrangement links TRBV25-1 to TRBJ2-2; D possibly corresponds to TRBD1 (6 bases). With 3 bases removed from V and 0 bases from J, the gap between germline ends came to 17 bases. Germline lookup yields CDR1 MGHDK and CDR2 SYGVNS. The CDR3 loop spans 18 amino acids. CDR3 DNA sequence: TGTGCCAGCAGTGAGTGGCAGGGGCGGACCACGAACACCGGGGAGCTGTTTTTT. This gives the protein CASSEWQGRTTNTGELFF.